The 20 T cell receptor beta chains below were found in one sample sequenced in a study of blood T cell repertoires in COVID-19. Measured with immunoSEQ multiplex PCR; TCRdb has only the in-frame clones, and not every one. The sample has roughly 150,000 clones; more than 85% are singletons. What was sequenced was peripheral blood. All receptors derive from a woman in her 70s with acute or convalescent COVID-19.

This CDR3 reads CASSLGRLAEEFF. The CDR3 nucleotides are TGTGCCAGCAGCTTAGGTCGGCTAGCGGAGGAGTTCTTC. The chain is built from TRBV7-2 and TRBJ2-1; 7 bases line up with TRBD2. Trimming cost V 1 base and J 14 bases; bases outside gene matches: 8. The germline gives CDR1 SGHTA, CDR2 FQGNSA. The CDR3 is made up of 13 amino acids.

The chain links TRBV19 to TRBJ2-7; a possible D gene is TRBD1 (6 bases). V was trimmed by 5 bases and J by 2 bases, leaving 31 bases between them. Germline CDR1 reads LNHDA; CDR2 reads SQIVND (reference sequence). This CDR3 is built from 20 residues. CDR3 DNA sequence: TGTGCCAGTAGTCCTCACCCCCCCGGGACAATCGACCCACTCACCTACGAGCAGTACGTC. It specifies CASSPHPPGTIDPLTYEQYV.

V gene TRBV7-9 combines with J gene TRBJ2-6, with D uncertain. With 1 base removed from V and 0 bases from J, the gap between germline ends came to 7 bases. From germline, CDR1 is SEHNR and CDR2 FQNEAQ (reference sequence). The CDR3 covers 16 residues. Here the CDR3 reads CASSLGLFSGANVLTF. CDR3 coding DNA: TGTGCCAGCAGCTTAGGGCTCTTCTCTGGGGCCAACGTCCTGACTTTC.

V is TRBV27 and J is TRBJ2-1, with 13 bases that match TRBD2. V shed 4 bases, J shed 7 bases, and the junction held 13 bases outside the gene matches. Germline V gene data show CDR1 as MNHEY and CDR2 as SMNVEV (reference sequence). This CDR3 contains 18 residues. The CDR3 coding sequence is TGTGCCAGCAGTTCGACTCAATTACTAGCGGGGGGGCTAAATGAGCAGTTCTTC. Protein product: CASSSTQLLAGGLNEQFF.

This CDR3 is CASSLGTGGYTF. In nucleotides, the CDR3 is TGTGCCAGCAGTTTAGGGACAGGAGGCTACACCTTC. This chain connects TRBV12-3 or TRBV12-4 to TRBJ1-2, with TRBD1 matching over 7 bases. This CDR3 has 12 residues. V gave up 1 base and J gave up 8 bases; unmatched junction bases: 1.

The CDR3 sequence: CASSLSGDYGYTF. The CDR3 DNA follows: TGCGCCAGCAGCTTGTCAGGGGACTATGGCTACACCTTC. The chain is built from TRBV5-1 and TRBJ1-2; weak D call: TRBD1 (6 bases). There are 13 residues in the CDR3. CDR1 and CDR2 (germline): SGHRS, YFSETQ. The V gene lost 1 base and the J gene lost 3 bases, with 7 bases spanning the gap. The whole variable domain, remainder taken from reference TRBV5-1 and TRBJ1-2, is KAGVTQTPRYLIKTRGQQVTLSCSPISGHRSVSWYQQTPGQGLQFLFEYFSETQRNKGNFPGRFSGRQFSNSRSEMNVSTLELGDSALYLCASSLSGDYGYTFGSGTRLTVV.

The rearrangement joins TRBV4-3 to TRBJ2-5; 12 bases match TRBD2. Germline V gene data show CDR1 as LGHNA and CDR2 as YSLEER. The ends lost 1 base at V and 4 bases at J; junction bases unmatched: 4. The CDR3 runs to 16 residues. CDR3 DNA: TGCGCCAGCAGCCAAGCGCCTAGCGGGGGGGGAGAGACCCAGTACTTC. This encodes CASSQAPSGGGETQYF.

V usage is TRBV4-3 and J usage is TRBJ1-2; 7 bases line up with TRBD1. V gave up 1 base and J gave up 2 bases; unmatched junction bases: 4. Germline loops: CDR1 LGHNA, CDR2 YSLEER. The CDR3 length is 15 residues. In nucleotides, the CDR3 is TGCGCCAGCAGCCAAGGGGACAGAGGCAACTATGGCTACACCTTC. Residues: CASSQGDRGNYGYTF.

The chain links TRBV5-6 to TRBJ1-2; D is ambiguous. CDR3 length equals 15 residues. Germline V lookup: CDR1 SGHDT, CDR2 YYEEEE. Between the trimmed V and J ends, which lost 3 bases and 2 bases, there was a span of 14 bases. The CDR3: CASSSGSPNNYGYTF. The CDR3 region has the DNA TGTGCCAGCAGCTCGGGAAGTCCTAACAACTATGGCTACACCTTC.

This clone was counted between two and nine times. V and J are TRBV6-5 and TRBJ1-2; no definite D call. Germline V gene data show CDR1 as MNHEY and CDR2 as SVGAGI. Trimming took 10 bases from V and 5 from J, leaving 17 bases between them. The CDR3 sequence is 13 residues long. The CDR3: CATEDRSSYGYTF. The CDR3 DNA is TGTGCCACCGAGGATCGGAGCTCATATGGCTACACCTTC.

The V and J genes are TRBV11-2 and TRBJ2-7; the D is unclear. The CDR3 spans 14 residues. The germline V gene encodes CDR1 SGHAT and CDR2 FQNNGV. Trimming took off 1 base at V and 1 base at J, with 8 bases between the two ends. Here the CDR3 reads CASSLVGGSYEQYV. For the CDR3, the DNA is TGTGCCAGCAGCTTAGTTGGCGGATCCTACGAGCAGTACGTC.

The V gene is TRBV10-3, the J gene TRBJ1-3; the D gene is possibly TRBD1 (5 bases). The CDR3 is 12 amino acids. Trimming took 10 bases from V and 2 from J, leaving 9 bases between them. From germline, CDR1 is ENHRY and CDR2 SYGVKD. CDR3 residues: CATQGTGNTIYF. In DNA, the CDR3 is TGTGCCACCCAGGGCACTGGAAACACCATATATTTT.

V and J are TRBV7-2 and TRBJ1-2, with 11 bases identical to TRBD1. The ends lost 0 bases at V and 7 bases at J; junction bases unmatched: 4. CDR3 length: 15 amino acids. Germline values: CDR1 SGHTA, CDR2 FQGNSA. The CDR3 region is CASSLAGQGVSGYTF. The CDR3, as DNA: TGTGCCAGCAGCTTAGCGGGACAGGGGGTCTCTGGCTACACCTTC.

This clone came up once. CDR3 DNA: TGCAGCGTTGAAGTGGGGGGGATTATGAACACTGAAGCTTTCTTT. This gives the protein CSVEVGGIMNTEAFF. The chain employs TRBV29-1 and TRBJ1-1; a weak D match, TRBD1 (5 bases). The CDR3 contains 15 residues. Trimming took off 1 base at V and 0 bases at J, with 12 bases between the two ends. Germline V lookup: CDR1 SQVTM, CDR2 ANQGSEA.

The J gene is TRBJ2-1, the V gene TRBV10-1; D may be TRBD2 (6 bases). V gave up 6 bases and J gave up 1 base, with 19 bases separating them. Germline values: CDR1 WNHNN, CDR2 SYGVQD (reference sequence). CDR3 length: 17 residues. The DNA for the CDR3 is TGCGCCAGCAGGACTAGGACTGCCCGAGGATCCTACAATGAGCAGTTCTTC. Translation: CASRTRTARGSYNEQFF.

The chain couples TRBV19 to TRBJ2-7; possibly TRBD2 for D (6 bases). The CDR3 is 15 residues long. V gave up 7 bases and J gave up 2 bases, with 18 bases separating them. Germline values: CDR1 LNHDA, CDR2 SQIVND (reference sequence). CDR3 in amino acids: CASMAEGTSPYEQYV. CDR3 nucleotide sequence: TGTGCCAGTATGGCGGAGGGGACCTCCCCCTACGAGCAGTACGTC.

The rearrangement joins TRBV5-4 to TRBJ2-7; 10 bases line up with TRBD2. CDR1 is SGHNT and CDR2 is YYREEE in the germline V gene (reference sequence). The CDR3 sequence is 17 residues long. J gave up 1 base and V 1 base, and 8 bases lay outside the gene matches. The CDR3 protein is CASSLPTSGEISYEQYV. CDR3 nucleotides: TGTGCCAGCAGCTTGCCTACTAGCGGGGAGATTTCCTACGAGCAGTACGTC.

In this sample, this clone turned up once. V usage is TRBV18 and J usage is TRBJ1-2, with a possible D match to TRBD1 (5 bases). This CDR3 region has 14 residues. Trimming stripped 5 bases from V and 6 bases from J, with 16 bases between. The germline V gene has CDR1 KGHSH and CDR2 LQKENI. The CDR3, as DNA: TGTGCCAGCTCAGTAGGGAGGGGAACGGATGGCTACACCTTC. It specifies CASSVGRGTDGYTF.

The V call is TRBV2, the J call TRBJ2-1; 8 bases match TRBD2. V gave up 7 bases and J gave up 7 bases; unmatched junction bases: 12. Per the germline V gene, CDR1 is SNHLY and CDR2 is FYNNEI. The CDR3 extends over 15 amino acids. CDR3 sequence (DNA): TGTGCCAGCAACCGGTTGGCGGGGGGCCAGAATGAGCAGTTCTTC. Its protein is CASNRLAGGQNEQFF.

This clone was recorded once. This rearrangement joins TRBV6-4 to TRBJ2-3, with 9 bases matching TRBD1. The germline V gene has CDR1 MRHNA and CDR2 SNTAGT. The CDR3 has 14 residues. The trim removed 6 bases at V and 6 bases at J, leaving 7 bases unmatched. CDR3 in amino acids: CASSSTGTGDTQYF. CDR3 nucleotide sequence: TGTGCCAGCAGCTCAACCGGGACAGGGGATACGCAGTATTTT.